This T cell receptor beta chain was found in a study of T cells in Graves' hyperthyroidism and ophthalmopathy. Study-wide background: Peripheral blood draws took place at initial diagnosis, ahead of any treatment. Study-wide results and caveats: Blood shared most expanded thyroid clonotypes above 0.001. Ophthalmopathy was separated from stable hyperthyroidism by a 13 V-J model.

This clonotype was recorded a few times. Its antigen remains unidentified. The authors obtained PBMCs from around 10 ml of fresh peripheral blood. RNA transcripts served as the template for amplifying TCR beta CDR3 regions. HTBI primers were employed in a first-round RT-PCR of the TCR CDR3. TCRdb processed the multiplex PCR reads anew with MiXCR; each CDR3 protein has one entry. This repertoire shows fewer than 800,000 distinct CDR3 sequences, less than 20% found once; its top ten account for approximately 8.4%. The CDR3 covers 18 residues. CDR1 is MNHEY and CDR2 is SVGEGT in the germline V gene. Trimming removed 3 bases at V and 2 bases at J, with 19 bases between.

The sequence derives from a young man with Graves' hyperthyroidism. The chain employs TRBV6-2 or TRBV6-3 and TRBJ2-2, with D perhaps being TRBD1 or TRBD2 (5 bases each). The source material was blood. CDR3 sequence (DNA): TGTGCCAGCAGTTATCCAGGGAGAGGAGCGCCCAACACCGGGGAGCTGTTTTTT. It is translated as CASSYPGRGAPNTGELFF.